This T cell receptor beta chain was observed in a study of OX40 agonist ivuxolimab in advanced cancers. Study background: Those enrolled were 80% to 85% male, with a mean age of around 58 years and ages from about 20 to 80.

TCRdb's copy holds only in-frame clones and misses some; the assay was immunoSEQ multiplex PCR. The sample has 42,000 or so clones; around 86% are singletons. Losses at the gene ends were 7 bases for V and 5 bases for J; bases not matched to a gene: 9. This CDR3 spans 14 amino acids. Germline-derived CDR1 and CDR2 are SGHRS and YFSETQ. Patients were excluded for autoimmune disease history or systemic immunosuppression. The receptor was isolated from an adult with an advanced solid tumor such as melanoma, head and neck, liver or kidney cancer. The rearrangement uses TRBV5-1 and TRBJ2-3, with 8 nucleotides matching TRBD2. The sequencing used CD4+ or CD8+ T cells sorted from blood, collected in a trial of the OX40 agonist ivuxolimab. The DNA of the CDR3 is TGCGCCAGCCACTCGGGAGGGCCAGGAGATACGCAGTATTTT. Its protein is CASHSGGPGDTQYF.